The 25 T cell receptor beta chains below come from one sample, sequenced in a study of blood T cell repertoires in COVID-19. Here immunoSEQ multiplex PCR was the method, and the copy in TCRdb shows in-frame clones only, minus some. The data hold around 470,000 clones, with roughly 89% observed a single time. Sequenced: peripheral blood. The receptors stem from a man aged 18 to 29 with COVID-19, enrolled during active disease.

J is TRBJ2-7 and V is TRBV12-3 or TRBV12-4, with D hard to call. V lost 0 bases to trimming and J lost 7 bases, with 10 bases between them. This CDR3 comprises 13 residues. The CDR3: CASSLALTGEQYF. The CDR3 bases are TGTGCCAGCAGTTTAGCGCTTACCGGGGAGCAGTACTTC.

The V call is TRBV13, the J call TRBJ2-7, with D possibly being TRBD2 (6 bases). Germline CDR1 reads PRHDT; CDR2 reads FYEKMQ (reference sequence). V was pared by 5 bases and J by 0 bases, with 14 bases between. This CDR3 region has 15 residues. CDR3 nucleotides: TGTGCCAGCAGCCCCCGGGACTCCTTCTCCTACGAGCAGTACTTC. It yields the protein CASSPRDSFSYEQYF. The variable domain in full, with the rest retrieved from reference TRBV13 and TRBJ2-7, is AAGVIQSPRHLIKEKRETATLKCYPIPRHDTVYWYQQGPGQDPQFLISFYEKMQSDKGSIPDRFSAQQFSDYHSELNMSSLELGDSALYFCASSPRDSFSYEQYFGPGTRLTVT.

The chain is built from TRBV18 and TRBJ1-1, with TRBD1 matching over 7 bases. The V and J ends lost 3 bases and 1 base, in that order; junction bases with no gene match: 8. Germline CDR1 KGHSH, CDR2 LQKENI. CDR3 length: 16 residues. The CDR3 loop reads CASSPKGTARNTEAFF. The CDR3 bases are TGTGCCAGCTCACCGAAAGGGACAGCCCGGAACACTGAAGCTTTCTTT.

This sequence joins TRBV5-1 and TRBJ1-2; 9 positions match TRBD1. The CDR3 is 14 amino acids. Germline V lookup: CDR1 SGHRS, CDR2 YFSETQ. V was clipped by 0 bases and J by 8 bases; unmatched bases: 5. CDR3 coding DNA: TGCGCCAGCAGCTTGGCGGACAGGGGAGGCGGCTACACCTTC. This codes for CASSLADRGGGYTF.

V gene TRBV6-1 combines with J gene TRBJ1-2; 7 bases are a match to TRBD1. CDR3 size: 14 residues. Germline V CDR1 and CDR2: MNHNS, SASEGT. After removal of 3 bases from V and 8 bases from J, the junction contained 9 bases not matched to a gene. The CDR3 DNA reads TGTGCCAGCAGTGATAGGGGGCTGCTTACGGGCTACACCTTC. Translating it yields CASSDRGLLTGYTF.

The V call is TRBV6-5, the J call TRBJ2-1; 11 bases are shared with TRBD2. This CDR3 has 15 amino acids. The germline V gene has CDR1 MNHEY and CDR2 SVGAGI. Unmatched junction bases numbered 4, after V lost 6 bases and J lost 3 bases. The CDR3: CASRLTSGSYNEQFF. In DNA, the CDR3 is TGTGCCAGCAGGCTAACTAGCGGGAGCTACAATGAGCAGTTCTTC.

The chain's CDR3 is CASSRGLAGGPTGEQYF. CDR3 nucleotide sequence: TGCGCCAGCAGCAGGGGACTAGCGGGAGGGCCGACGGGCGAGCAGTACTTC. This chain connects TRBV5-1 to TRBJ2-7; 16 nucleotides agree with TRBD2. CDR3 size: 17 residues. J lost 6 bases, V lost 4 bases, and 10 bases had no gene match. The germline V gene encodes CDR1 SGHRS and CDR2 YFSETQ.

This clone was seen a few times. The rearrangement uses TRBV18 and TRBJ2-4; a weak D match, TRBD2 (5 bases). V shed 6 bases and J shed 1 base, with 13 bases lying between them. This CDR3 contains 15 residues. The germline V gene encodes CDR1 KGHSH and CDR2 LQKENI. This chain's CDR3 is CASSPGGGAKNIQYF. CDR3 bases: TGTGCCAGCTCCCCCGGAGGTGGGGCCAAAAACATTCAGTACTTC.

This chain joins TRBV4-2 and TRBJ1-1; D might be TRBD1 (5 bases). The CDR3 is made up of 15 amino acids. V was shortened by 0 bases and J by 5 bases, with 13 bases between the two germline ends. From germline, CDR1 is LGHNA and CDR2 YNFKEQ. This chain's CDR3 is CASSQEGSGRTEAFF. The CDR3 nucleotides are TGTGCCAGCAGCCAAGAGGGATCAGGGCGAACTGAAGCTTTCTTT.

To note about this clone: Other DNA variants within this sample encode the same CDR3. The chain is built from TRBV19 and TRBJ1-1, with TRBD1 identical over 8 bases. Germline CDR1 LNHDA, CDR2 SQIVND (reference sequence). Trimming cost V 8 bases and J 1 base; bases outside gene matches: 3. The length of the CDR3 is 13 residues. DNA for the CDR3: TGTGCCAGTGGAGACAGGGGGAACACTGAAGCTTTCTTT. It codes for CASGDRGNTEAFF.

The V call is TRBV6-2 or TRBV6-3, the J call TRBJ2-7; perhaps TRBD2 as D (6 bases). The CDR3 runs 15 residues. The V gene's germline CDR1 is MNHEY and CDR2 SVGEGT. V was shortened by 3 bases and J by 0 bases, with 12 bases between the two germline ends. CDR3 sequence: CASSYSAGSSYEQYF. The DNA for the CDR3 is TGTGCCAGCAGTTATTCTGCGGGGAGCTCCTACGAGCAGTACTTC.

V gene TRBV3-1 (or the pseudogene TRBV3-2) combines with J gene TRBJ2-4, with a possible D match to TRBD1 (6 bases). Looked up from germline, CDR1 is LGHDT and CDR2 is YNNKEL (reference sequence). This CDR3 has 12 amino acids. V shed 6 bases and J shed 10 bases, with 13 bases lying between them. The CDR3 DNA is TGTGCCAGCAGTCGTGACAGGTTAATTCAGTACTTC. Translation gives CASSRDRLIQYF.

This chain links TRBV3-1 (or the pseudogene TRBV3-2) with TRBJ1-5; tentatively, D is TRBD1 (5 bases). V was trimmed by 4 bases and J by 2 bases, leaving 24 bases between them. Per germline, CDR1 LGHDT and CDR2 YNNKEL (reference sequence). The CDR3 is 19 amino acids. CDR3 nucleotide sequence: TGTGCCAGCAGCCCCTGGACACCGGGAGAGCCAAAAGGCAATCAGCCCCAGCATTTT. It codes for CASSPWTPGEPKGNQPQHF.

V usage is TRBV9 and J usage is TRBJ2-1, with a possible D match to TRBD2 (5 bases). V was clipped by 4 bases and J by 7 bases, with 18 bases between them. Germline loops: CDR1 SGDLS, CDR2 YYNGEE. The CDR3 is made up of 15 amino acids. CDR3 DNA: TGTGCCAGCAGCCCGAGTGCCCTAGCTTGGAATGAGCAGTTCTTC. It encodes CASSPSALAWNEQFF.

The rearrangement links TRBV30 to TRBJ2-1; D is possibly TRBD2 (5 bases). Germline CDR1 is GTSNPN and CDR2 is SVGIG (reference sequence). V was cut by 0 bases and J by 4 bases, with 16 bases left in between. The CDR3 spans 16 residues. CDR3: CAWSVPRVTMYNEQFF. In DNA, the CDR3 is TGTGCCTGGAGTGTACCGAGGGTTACCATGTACAATGAGCAGTTCTTC.

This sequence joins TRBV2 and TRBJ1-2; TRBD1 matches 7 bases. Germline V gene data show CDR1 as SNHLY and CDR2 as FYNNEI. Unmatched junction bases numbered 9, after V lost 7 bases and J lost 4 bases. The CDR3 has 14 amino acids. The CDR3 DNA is TGTGCCAGCACGAGCCTACAGGGGACCTATGGCTACACCTTC. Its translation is CASTSLQGTYGYTF.

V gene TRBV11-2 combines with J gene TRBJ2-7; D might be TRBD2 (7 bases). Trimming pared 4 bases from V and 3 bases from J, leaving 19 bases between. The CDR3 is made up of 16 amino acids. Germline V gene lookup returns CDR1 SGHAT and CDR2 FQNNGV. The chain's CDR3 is CASSSGGGGRDYEQYF. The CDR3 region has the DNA TGTGCCAGCAGCTCCGGGGGCGGGGGCCGGGACTACGAGCAGTACTTC.

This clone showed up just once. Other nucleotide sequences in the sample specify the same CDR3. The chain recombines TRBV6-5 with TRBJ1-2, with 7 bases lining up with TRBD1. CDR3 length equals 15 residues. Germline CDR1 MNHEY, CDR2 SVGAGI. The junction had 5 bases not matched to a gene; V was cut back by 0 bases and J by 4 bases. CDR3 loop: CASSYSTGRGYGYTF. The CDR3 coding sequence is TGTGCCAGCAGTTACTCGACAGGGCGCGGCTATGGCTACACCTTC.

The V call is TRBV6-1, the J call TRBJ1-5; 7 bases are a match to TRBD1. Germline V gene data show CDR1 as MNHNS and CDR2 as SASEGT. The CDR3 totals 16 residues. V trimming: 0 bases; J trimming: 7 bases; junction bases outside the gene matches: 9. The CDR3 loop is CASSEAVGYRGQPQHF. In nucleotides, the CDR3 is TGTGCCAGCAGTGAAGCGGTTGGCTACAGGGGACAGCCCCAGCATTTT.

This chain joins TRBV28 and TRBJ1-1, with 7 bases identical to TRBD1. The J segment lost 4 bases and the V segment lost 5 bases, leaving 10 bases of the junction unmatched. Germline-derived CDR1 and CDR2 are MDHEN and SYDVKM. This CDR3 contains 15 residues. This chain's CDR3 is CASSPHRQGGTEAFF. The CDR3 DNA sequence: TGTGCCAGCAGTCCCCACCGACAGGGCGGCACTGAAGCTTTCTTT.

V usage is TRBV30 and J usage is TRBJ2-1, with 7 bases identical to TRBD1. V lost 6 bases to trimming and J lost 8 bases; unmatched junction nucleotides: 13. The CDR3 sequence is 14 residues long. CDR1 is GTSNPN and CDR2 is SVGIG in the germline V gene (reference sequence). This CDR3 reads CACQQGTLSHEQFF. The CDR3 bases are TGTGCCTGCCAACAGGGGACCCTTAGCCATGAGCAGTTCTTC.

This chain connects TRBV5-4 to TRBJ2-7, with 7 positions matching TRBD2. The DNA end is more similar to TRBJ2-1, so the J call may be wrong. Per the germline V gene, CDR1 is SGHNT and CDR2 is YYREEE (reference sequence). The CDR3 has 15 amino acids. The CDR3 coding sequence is TGTGCCAGCAGCTTGAAAGGGAGGGACTACAATGAGCAGTTCTTC. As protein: CASSLKGRDYNEQFF.

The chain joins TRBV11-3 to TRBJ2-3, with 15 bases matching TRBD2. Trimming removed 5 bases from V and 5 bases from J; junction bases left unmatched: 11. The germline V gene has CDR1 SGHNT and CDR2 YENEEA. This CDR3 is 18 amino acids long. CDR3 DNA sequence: TGTGCCAGCAGCATAGGACTAGCGGGGGGGCCCTACGTAGATACGCAGTATTTT. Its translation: CASSIGLAGGPYVDTQYF.

DNA of the CDR3: TGTGCCAGCAGCGATTTAAGGGGTTTTCAGCCCCAGCATTTT. This sequence encodes CASSDLRGFQPQHF. This chain uses TRBV2 with TRBJ1-5; D is perhaps TRBD1 (5 bases). Looked up from germline, CDR1 is SNHLY and CDR2 is FYNNEI. The CDR3 totals 14 residues. With 6 bases removed from V and 6 bases from J, the gap between germline ends came to 15 bases.

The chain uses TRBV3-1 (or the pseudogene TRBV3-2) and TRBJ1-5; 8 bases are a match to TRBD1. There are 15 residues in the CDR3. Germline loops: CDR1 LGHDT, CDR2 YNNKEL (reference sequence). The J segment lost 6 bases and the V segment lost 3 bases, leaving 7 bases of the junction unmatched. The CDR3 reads CASSQYPGGSQPQHF. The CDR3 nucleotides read TGTGCCAGCAGCCAGTACCCAGGGGGCAGTCAGCCCCAGCATTTT.